This T cell receptor (beta chain) was profiled in a study of cytomegalovirus exposure and HLA in healthy donors. The PCR ran on 60 Vbeta and 13 Jbeta primers. Using immunoSEQ multiplex PCR, the repertoire was profiled, and TCRdb retains in-frame clones only, with some absent. This sample carries fewer than 200,000 clones, 65% to 85% of them seen once, and the ten largest clones take 2% to 2.5%. CDR1 is SEHNR and CDR2 is FQNEAQ in the germline V gene (reference sequence). V was cut by 2 bases and J by 3 bases, with 13 bases left in between. The CDR3 is 15 amino acids. The chain has TRBV7-9 and TRBJ2-5; D is perhaps TRBD2 (5 bases). This sequence was found in a man in his fifties or sixties in good health and CMV-seronegative. Sequencing input: PBMCs. The CDR3 DNA follows: TGTGCCAGCAGCTTAAACCTAGCCGATAAAGAGACCCAGTACTTC. Its protein is CASSLNLADKETQYF.